Below, one T cell receptor (beta chain) is given with its context. Its antigen is unknown. The germline V gene encodes CDR1 SNHLY and CDR2 FYNNEI. The CDR3 is 13 amino acids. V lost 6 bases and J 5 bases, leaving 11 bases between the germline ends. PCR was performed a second time for about 7 to 11 cycles using a sample-barcoded 5' primer and a J-beta primer mix. TCRdb analysed the 5' RACE reads with MiXCR anew, one entry per CDR3 protein. The sample includes approximately 800,000 distinct CDR3 sequences, roughly 56% of them seen just once. The sample belongs to a study of blood T cells in healthy people across ages. The study, taken as a whole, reports: Age advanced and TCR beta diversity per million T cells fell, roughly linearly.

The receptor was isolated from a man between 35 and 55 years old in good health. Sequences were obtained from blood. The chain couples TRBV2 to TRBJ1-5, with unresolved D. CDR3 DNA: TGTGCCAGCAGATCGGACCCGTATCAGCCCCAGCATTTT. Translated, it gives CASRSDPYQPQHF.